These 21 T cell receptor beta chains share one sample of origin, sequenced in a study of cytomegalovirus exposure and HLA in healthy donors. PCR primers comprised 60 Vbeta and 13 Jbeta primers. Measured with immunoSEQ multiplex PCR; TCRdb has only the in-frame clones, and not every one. The listing records just over 150,000 clones. The sequenced sample consisted of PBMCs. These receptors were obtained from a woman aged 60-70 years in good health and CMV-seronegative.

The chain carries TRBV10-3 and TRBJ1-5, with D hard to call. V was cut by 2 bases and J by 7 bases, with 15 bases left in between. Germline V gene data show CDR1 as ENHRY and CDR2 as SYGVKD. CDR3 length: 15 amino acids. Here the CDR3 DNA reads TGTGCCATCAGTGAGGGGCAGTCCTCGAACCAGCCCCAGCATTTT. Residues: CAISEGQSSNQPQHF.

The V call is TRBV19, the J call TRBJ2-1, with D possibly TRBD2 on 6 matching bases. The CDR3 covers 13 residues. Trimming took 3 bases from V and 7 from J, leaving 10 bases between them. CDR1 is LNHDA, CDR2 SQIVND, per germline (reference sequence). Here the CDR3 DNA reads TGTGCCAGTAGTATCCCTGGGAGGAATGAGCAGTTCTTC. Its protein is CASSIPGRNEQFF.

The V gene is TRBV25-1, the J gene TRBJ1-3; a weak D match, TRBD1 (5 bases). The germline CDR1 and CDR2 sequences are MGHDK and SYGVNS. This CDR3 contains 17 residues. V lost 0 bases and J lost 0, with 12 bases in between. This CDR3 reads CASSEYRGKSSGNTIYF. CDR3 DNA sequence: TGTGCCAGCAGTGAATATCGGGGGAAGAGCTCTGGAAACACCATATATTTT.

This chain joins TRBV5-1 and TRBJ2-5, with D unresolved. The better agreement between TRBJ2-7 and the DNA end casts doubt on the J call. This CDR3 is built from 13 residues. Germline CDR1 is SGHRS and CDR2 is YFSETQ. The CDR3 DNA is TGCGCCAGCAGTAACCGTAGCTGGGGCGAGCAGTACTTC. Protein: CASSNRSWGEQYF.

The chain carries TRBV10-3 and TRBJ1-4; 7 positions match TRBD1. With 6 bases clipped from V and 8 bases from J, the junction kept 9 bases outside the gene matches. The germline CDR1 and CDR2 sequences are ENHRY and SYGVKD. CDR3 length equals 14 residues. This chain's CDR3 is CAISVDRAGEKLFF. The DNA of the CDR3 is TGTGCCATCAGCGTCGACAGGGCCGGAGAAAAACTGTTTTTT.

The J gene is TRBJ1-2, the V gene TRBV4-1; D unresolved. The CDR3 runs 14 residues. With 1 base removed from V and 7 bases from J, the gap between germline ends came to 13 bases. Germline V CDR1 and CDR2: MGHRA, YSYEKL. The CDR3: CASSQVAGKFGYTF. In DNA form, the CDR3 reads TGCGCCAGCAGCCAAGTTGCCGGGAAGTTTGGCTACACCTTC.

The V call is TRBV7-9, the J call TRBJ1-4; D remains unclear. The CDR3 runs 15 residues. V lost 5 bases, J lost 8 bases, and 18 bases lay in between. Germline CDR1 SEHNR, CDR2 FQNEAQ (reference sequence). The CDR3 here is CASSQRFLKGEKLFF. The CDR3 coding sequence is TGTGCCAGCAGCCAGCGGTTCTTGAAAGGAGAAAAACTGTTTTTT.

The gene calls are TRBV18 and TRBJ1-3; D is ambiguous. V gave up 3 bases and J gave up 0 bases, with 9 bases separating them. The CDR3 covers 15 residues. Germline values: CDR1 KGHSH, CDR2 LQKENI. The CDR3 reads CASSPQSFSGNTIYF. The CDR3 nucleotides read TGTGCCAGCTCACCCCAGTCCTTCTCTGGAAACACCATATATTTT.

The chain combines TRBV5-1 with TRBJ1-1; no clear D. The CDR3 loop spans 15 amino acids. Trimming left V 0 bases short and J 3 bases short, with 12 bases between. Germline CDR1 and CDR2: SGHRS and YFSETQ. The CDR3 DNA reads TGCGCCAGCAGCTTGGCTCCGCTCCGGGACACTGAAGCTTTCTTT. Translated, it gives CASSLAPLRDTEAFF.

The V call is TRBV5-1, the J call TRBJ2-3, with TRBD2 as a possible D gene (5 bases). The germline V and J ends were trimmed by 5 bases and 6 bases, with 10 bases remaining between them. CDR3 size: 12 residues. CDR1 and CDR2 (germline): SGHRS, YFSETQ. CDR3 coding DNA: TGCGCCAGCAGACAAGGCGGGGATACGCAGTATTTT. This sequence encodes CASRQGGDTQYF.

The V call is TRBV7-2, the J call TRBJ1-5, with 8 bases fitting TRBD1. Germline CDR1 and CDR2: SGHTA and FQGNSA. Trimming at V came to 2 bases and at J to 6 bases, leaving 3 bases not matched to a gene. The CDR3 spans 14 residues. The CDR3 bases are TGTGCCAGCAGCTTAAGACAGGGGACTCAGCCCCAGCATTTT. Encoded protein: CASSLRQGTQPQHF.

The chain carries TRBV4-2 and TRBJ1-1, with 7 positions matching TRBD1. CDR1 LGHNA and CDR2 YNFKEQ come from the germline V gene. V gave up 4 bases and J gave up 1 base; unmatched junction bases: 6. The CDR3 has 15 amino acids. In DNA form, the CDR3 reads TGTGCCAGCAGCCCTACCGGGACAGCGAACACTGAAGCTTTCTTT. This sequence encodes CASSPTGTANTEAFF.

The genes are TRBV11-1 and TRBJ1-1, with D possibly being TRBD1 (5 bases). Trimming stripped 2 bases from V and 3 bases from J, with 10 bases between. Germline assignment: CDR1 SGHAT and CDR2 FQDESV (reference sequence). CDR3 size: 14 residues. The CDR3 spells CASSLSGRDTEAFF. In DNA, the CDR3 is TGTGCCAGCAGCTTATCAGGGAGGGACACTGAAGCTTTCTTT.

This chain connects TRBV27 to TRBJ2-7; D may be TRBD1 (6 bases). This CDR3 has 14 residues. V lost 3 bases and J 4 bases, leaving 13 bases between the germline ends. From germline, CDR1 is MNHEY and CDR2 SMNVEV (reference sequence). CDR3 sequence: CASSLLGARYEQYF. In DNA form, the CDR3 reads TGTGCCAGCAGTTTGCTGGGGGCGAGATACGAGCAGTACTTC.

This chain links TRBV5-4 with TRBJ2-1; D remains unclear. Looked up from germline, CDR1 is SGHNT and CDR2 is YYREEE (reference sequence). The CDR3 runs 11 residues. Deletions cut 0 bases from V and 15 bases from J, with 10 bases between. The CDR3 nucleotides are TGTGCCAGCAGCTTGGGACTCGAAAGGTTCTTC. This sequence encodes CASSLGLERFF.

The V gene is TRBV6-5, the J gene TRBJ1-5, with D perhaps matching TRBD1 (6 bases). V was shortened by 8 bases and J by 13 bases, with 27 bases between the two germline ends. The CDR3 has 15 residues. Germline V gene sequence: CDR1 MNHEY, CDR2 SVGAGI. CDR3 in amino acids: CASGPQRGLQSGQHF. The CDR3 DNA sequence: TGTGCCAGCGGGCCGCAGCGGGGGCTCCAATCAGGACAGCATTTT.

This sequence joins TRBV9 and TRBJ1-4; tentative D call: TRBD1 (6 bases). Trimming removed 0 bases from V and 8 bases from J, with 11 bases in between. Germline V gives CDR1 SGDLS, CDR2 YYNGEE. The CDR3 length is 14 residues. CDR3 region: CASSVEAGDEKLFF. The CDR3 DNA reads TGTGCCAGCAGCGTAGAGGCAGGGGACGAAAAACTGTTTTTT.

This chain uses TRBV7-3 with TRBJ2-1, with 8 bases matching TRBD1. Germline CDR1 SGHTA, CDR2 FQGTGA. Trimming removed 2 bases from V and 2 bases from J; junction bases left unmatched: 2. The CDR3 spans 15 residues. CDR3 residues: CASSLGTGPYNEQFF. The CDR3 DNA reads as TGTGCCAGCAGCTTAGGGACAGGACCCTACAATGAGCAGTTCTTC.

This chain uses TRBV2 with TRBJ1-1; 8 nucleotides line up with TRBD1. Germline trimming cut 7 bases from V and 4 bases from J; bases unmatched to any gene: 11. Germline V gives CDR1 SNHLY, CDR2 FYNNEI. CDR3 size: 15 residues. As DNA, the CDR3 is TGTGCCAGCAATAACGGACAGGGAGAGGGCACTGAAGCTTTCTTT. Translation gives CASNNGQGEGTEAFF.

The rearrangement joins TRBV27 to TRBJ1-1; weak D call: TRBD1 (5 bases). The CDR3 consists of 20 residues. Germline V gene data show CDR1 as MNHEY and CDR2 as SMNVEV (reference sequence). V was clipped by 5 bases and J by 0 bases, with 28 bases between them. CDR3 in amino acids: CASSPRSKLFGSDMNTEAFF. CDR3 bases: TGTGCCAGCAGTCCACGCTCCAAACTGTTCGGGTCGGACATGAACACTGAAGCTTTCTTT.

The chain combines TRBV9 with TRBJ2-5; 7 nucleotides match TRBD2. With V trimmed by 0 bases and J by 5 bases, 10 bases remained unmatched. This CDR3 spans 16 amino acids. Germline loops: CDR1 SGDLS, CDR2 YYNGEE. CDR3 protein: CASSVDASGLGETQYF. The CDR3, as DNA: TGTGCCAGCAGCGTAGATGCTAGCGGTCTCGGGGAGACCCAGTACTTC.